This T cell receptor beta chain came from a study of shared clonotypes between healthy human individuals. The CDR3 totals 15 residues. Germline CDR1 reads LNHNV; CDR2 reads YYDKDF (reference sequence). The V gene lost 5 bases and the J gene lost 0 bases, with 12 bases spanning the gap. Study-level points and caveats: There were few donors, and this limited the genetic and exposure-history diversity represented. The sharing of 5% to 6.5% of naive CD4 clonotypes was seen across a handful of donors.

Running of the assay took place at deep level. Method: immunoSEQ multiplex PCR; TCRdb's copy keeps in-frame clones and lacks some. The profile shows 1.5 million to 2.5 million clones, over 85% of them singletons. The naive CD8 population came from CD45RO-negative cells selected for CCR7, without terminally differentiated effector memory CD45RA+ cells. To note about this clone: Its antigen is currently unknown.

V gene TRBV15 combines with J gene TRBJ2-3; weak D call: TRBD2 (6 bases). Sequences were obtained from naive CD8+ T cells sorted from blood. This TCR derives from a man younger than 35 in good health. CDR3 sequence: CATSALSGSTDTQYF. The CDR3 DNA is TGTGCCACCAGCGCGCTGAGCGGGAGCACAGATACGCAGTATTTT. The entire variable domain, with the rest obtained from reference TRBV15 and TRBJ2-3, is as follows: DAMVIQNPRYQVTQFGKPVTLSCSQTLNHNVMYWYQQKSSQAPKLLFHYYDKDFNNEADTPDNFQSRRPNTSFCFLDIRSPGLGDTAMYLCATSALSGSTDTQYFGPGTRLTVL.